These 23 T cell receptor beta chains came from one sample sequenced in a study of regulatory T cells in long-lasting Graves disease (dated by TCRdb to about 2021). The sample's time point label, in plain terms: persistent/refractory GD, antithyroid drugs over 5 years with positive TRAb. For both TCR sequencing and RNA sequencing, RNA was extracted from PBMCs using TRIzol. Library prep was done by multiplex PCR. TCRdb shows the sequencer as Illumina HiSeq 4000. TCR beta libraries were built with iRepertoire HTBI primers and Arm-PCR amplification of CDR3 regions. The public reads were reprocessed in TCRdb via fastp at Q25 and MiXCR, keeping in-frame beta chains. For every CDR3 protein sequence, its rows merge into one entry that carries the most common genes and DNA. The sample profile shows some 340,000 distinct CDR3 sequences; less than 30% of them were found once. Less than 30% of the sample is in the top ten clones.

The sample consisted of peripheral blood mononuclear cells (PBMCs), taken when the disease was refractory, from a patient treated with antithyroid drugs. These receptors originate from a woman aged 40 to 55 with Graves disease. Donor details come from another sample of the same person, matched by shared clones.

This clonotype was counted only a few times. This sequence joins TRBV25-1 and TRBJ2-3, with 8 bases that match TRBD1. This CDR3 is built from 13 residues. Losses at the gene ends were 5 bases for V and 5 bases for J; bases not matched to a gene: 3. Per the germline V gene, CDR1 is MGHDK and CDR2 is SYGVNS. CDR3 region: CASSPGGIDTQYF. In DNA form, the CDR3 reads TGTGCCAGCAGTCCAGGGGGCATAGATACGCAGTATTTT.

This sequence joins TRBV11-2 and TRBJ2-1; 9 nucleotides match TRBD2. The CDR3 runs 17 residues. Germline V lookup: CDR1 SGHAT, CDR2 FQNNGV. Trimming cost V 1 base and J 5 bases; bases outside gene matches: 9. The CDR3, as DNA: TGTGCCAGCAGCTTAGTTCTGGCTAGCGGGATTAACAATGAGCAGTTCTTC. Translation: CASSLVLASGINNEQFF.

This clonotype has at least ten counts. V is TRBV2 and J is TRBJ1-1; D may be TRBD1 (6 bases). The CDR3 has 13 residues. Germline CDR1 and CDR2: SNHLY and FYNNEI. The ends were cut back, 5 bases at V and 6 bases at J, with 13 bases in the middle. The CDR3 region has the DNA TGTGCCAGCAGTAAGGACAGAATGGCTGAAGCTTTCTTT. Translation: CASSKDRMAEAFF.

The chain links TRBV29-1 to TRBJ2-1, with unresolved D. V gave up 6 bases and J gave up 10 bases, with 10 bases separating them. The CDR3 loop spans 10 amino acids. Germline values: CDR1 SQVTM, CDR2 ANQGSEA. The CDR3 sequence is CSVWGLEQFF. The CDR3 DNA sequence: TGCAGCGTCTGGGGTCTCGAGCAGTTCTTC.

This clonotype occurred many times. This chain connects TRBV6-1 to TRBJ1-4; possible D gene TRBD1, 6 bases. Germline CDR1 is MNHNS and CDR2 is SASEGT. This CDR3 spans 15 amino acids. Trimming took 5 bases from V and 8 from J, leaving 18 bases between them. The CDR3 DNA is TGTGCCAGCAGTAAGACTCCAGGGGTCGGGGAAAAACTGTTTTTT. This encodes CASSKTPGVGEKLFF.

The V gene is TRBV5-4, the J gene TRBJ1-4, with D possibly TRBD1 on 6 matching bases. V was pared by 3 bases and J by 5 bases, with 14 bases between. This CDR3 is built from 15 residues. The germline gives CDR1 SGHNT, CDR2 YYREEE (reference sequence). The CDR3 DNA reads TGTGCCAGCAGCTCAACGACAGGAGGCAATGAAAAACTGTTTTTT. As protein: CASSSTTGGNEKLFF.

This clonotype was seen at least ten times. J is TRBJ2-3 and V is TRBV28; D uncertain. This CDR3 is 12 amino acids long. Germline V CDR1 and CDR2: MDHEN, SYDVKM. Deletions cut 4 bases from V and 4 bases from J, with 6 bases between. This chain's CDR3 is CASSSTPDTQYF. As DNA, the CDR3 is TGTGCCAGCAGTTCCACACCAGATACGCAGTATTTT.

J is TRBJ1-5 and V is TRBV7-9; D is perhaps TRBD1 (5 bases). Per the germline V gene, CDR1 is SEHNR and CDR2 is FQNEAQ (reference sequence). Trimming shortened V by 5 bases and J by 5 bases, and 16 bases separated the two germline ends. This CDR3 comprises 15 residues. The CDR3 DNA sequence: TGTGCCAGCAGCCGTGACCCAGGGACTCATCAGCCCCAGCATTTT. Translating gives CASSRDPGTHQPQHF.

The chain combines TRBV29-1 with TRBJ1-3, with D unresolved. From germline, CDR1 is SQVTM and CDR2 ANQGSEA. Trimming took 1 base from V and 1 from J, leaving 5 bases between them. This CDR3 region has 13 residues. CDR3 DNA sequence: TGCAGCGTTGAAGGGTTTTCTGGAAACACCATATATTTT. Translation gives CSVEGFSGNTIYF.

This clonotype was observed many times. The rearrangement joins TRBV28 to TRBJ1-5; 7 bases are a match to TRBD1. Germline V gene lookup returns CDR1 MDHEN and CDR2 SYDVKM. This CDR3 region has 16 residues. With 5 bases clipped from V and 7 bases from J, the junction kept 14 bases outside the gene matches. CDR3 sequence: CASSPLLGQRGQPQHF. CDR3 nucleotides: TGTGCCAGCAGTCCCCTCTTGGGACAGCGGGGCCAGCCCCAGCATTTT.

This clonotype was seen ten or more times. The gene calls are TRBV2 and TRBJ1-1, with a possible D match to TRBD1 (6 bases). Trimming removed 6 bases from V and 0 bases from J, with 8 bases in between. Germline CDR1 reads SNHLY; CDR2 reads FYNNEI. The CDR3 is 13 residues long. This CDR3 reads CASSGQLNTEAFF. DNA of the CDR3: TGTGCCAGCAGCGGACAGTTGAACACTGAAGCTTTCTTT.

This clonotype showed up many times. The CDR3, as DNA: TGTGCCAGCAGCCGCCGGACAGGGGGGGAGACCCAGTACTTC. Residues: CASSRRTGGETQYF. The genes are TRBV28 and TRBJ2-5; 10 nucleotides line up with TRBD1. Germline V gives CDR1 MDHEN, CDR2 SYDVKM. The CDR3 runs 14 residues. J was trimmed by 5 bases and V by 6 bases; bases with no gene match: 6.

This clonotype was detected many times. The chain combines TRBV28 with TRBJ1-1, with a possible D match to TRBD1 (5 bases). Trimming left V 3 bases short and J 6 bases short, with 20 bases between. The length of the CDR3 is 16 residues. Looked up from germline, CDR1 is MDHEN and CDR2 is SYDVKM. The CDR3 protein is CASSLRRGRGWAEAFF. In DNA form, the CDR3 reads TGTGCCAGCAGTTTGAGGAGGGGCCGCGGGTGGGCTGAAGCTTTCTTT.

This clonotype was seen repeatedly, ten times or more. The chain links TRBV2 to TRBJ1-1; D call uncertain. This CDR3 is 13 amino acids long. CDR1 and CDR2 (germline): SNHLY, FYNNEI. V dropped 3 bases and J dropped 5 bases, with 10 bases sitting between them. CDR3 loop: CASSDPGRTEAFF. DNA for the CDR3: TGTGCCAGCAGTGACCCCGGGAGGACTGAAGCTTTCTTT.

The rearrangement joins TRBV7-9 to TRBJ1-1; perhaps TRBD1 as D (6 bases). V was clipped by 5 bases and J by 1 base, with 14 bases between them. The CDR3 extends over 15 amino acids. Germline loops: CDR1 SEHNR, CDR2 FQNEAQ (reference sequence). The CDR3 DNA sequence: TGTGCCAGCAGCCGTTCCGGACAGCCGAACACTGAAGCTTTCTTT. This sequence encodes CASSRSGQPNTEAFF.

A note on this clonotype: A much larger clone lies one base from this, so it may be a read error. The chain joins TRBV20-1 to TRBJ1-1; 11 nucleotides align to TRBD1. The V gene's germline CDR1 is DFQATT and CDR2 SNEGSKA (reference sequence). V lost 6 bases, J lost 9 bases, and 9 bases stayed unmatched. The CDR3 extends over 13 amino acids. The CDR3 region is CSAPGQGVTKAFF. The CDR3 nucleotides are TGCAGTGCGCCGGGACAGGGGGTTACTAAAGCTTTCTTT.

Concerning this clonotype itself: A much more abundant neighbour one base away suggests this may be a read error. The rearrangement links TRBV6-4 to TRBJ2-5, with D tentatively TRBD2 (5 bases). This CDR3 is 11 amino acids long. Germline-derived CDR1 and CDR2 are MRHNA and SNTAGT. This CDR3 reads CASGDSETQYF. In nucleotides, the CDR3 is TGCGCCAGCGGTGATTCGGAGACCCAGTACTTC.

The chain combines TRBV4-1 with TRBJ1-1; D gene uncertain. V lost 3 bases, J lost 6 bases, and 11 bases lay in between. The germline V gene has CDR1 MGHRA and CDR2 YSYEKL. The CDR3 totals 13 residues. The CDR3 DNA follows: TGCGCCAGCAGCCAGCCCGGGGTCGCTGAAGCTTTCTTT. Protein product: CASSQPGVAEAFF.

V is TRBV19 and J is TRBJ2-7, with a tentative D call TRBD1 (5 bases). V lost 5 bases to trimming and J lost 0 bases, with 14 bases between them. The length of the CDR3 is 15 residues. CDR1 and CDR2 from the germline V gene are LNHDA and SQIVND (reference sequence). The CDR3 DNA reads TGTGCCAGTAGTCTCGGACATTTGGGCTCCTACGAGCAGTACTTC. Amino acids: CASSLGHLGSYEQYF.

This clonotype was observed many times. The J gene is TRBJ2-5, the V gene TRBV7-3, with D possibly matching TRBD2 (6 bases). V dropped 6 bases and J dropped 3 bases, with 17 bases sitting between them. The germline V gene has CDR1 SGHTA and CDR2 FQGTGA. This CDR3 comprises 15 residues. CDR3 DNA sequence: TGTGCCAGCAGTTCCGGAGGGCCAGGTGAAGAGACCCAGTACTTC. This gives the protein CASSSGGPGEETQYF.

The CDR3 spells CSVEEADRSSYEQYF. In DNA form, the CDR3 reads TGCAGCGTTGAAGAGGCAGACAGAAGCTCCTACGAGCAGTACTTC. V is TRBV29-1 and J is TRBJ2-7, with D possibly matching TRBD1 (5 bases). The CDR3 loop spans 15 amino acids. Germline V gene lookup returns CDR1 SQVTM and CDR2 ANQGSEA. V gave up 0 bases and J gave up 0 bases, with 12 bases separating them.

This clonotype appeared many times. The CDR3 DNA sequence: TGTGCCAGCAGTTTAGTTCCCAGCCACGAGCAGTACTTC. Encoded protein: CASSLVPSHEQYF. The chain couples TRBV28 to TRBJ2-7; D ambiguous. Germline CDR1 MDHEN, CDR2 SYDVKM. The CDR3 has 13 amino acids. V lost 2 bases to trimming and J lost 5 bases, with 10 bases between them.

This clonotype has at least ten counts. V usage is TRBV28 and J usage is TRBJ2-7; tentatively, D is TRBD1 (6 bases). The germline V and J ends were trimmed by 2 bases and 2 bases, with 13 bases remaining between them. Germline values: CDR1 MDHEN, CDR2 SYDVKM. CDR3 size: 15 residues. CDR3 nucleotide sequence: TGTGCCAGCAGTTTAGGGACACCGACCCCCTACGAGCAGTACTTC. Protein product: CASSLGTPTPYEQYF.